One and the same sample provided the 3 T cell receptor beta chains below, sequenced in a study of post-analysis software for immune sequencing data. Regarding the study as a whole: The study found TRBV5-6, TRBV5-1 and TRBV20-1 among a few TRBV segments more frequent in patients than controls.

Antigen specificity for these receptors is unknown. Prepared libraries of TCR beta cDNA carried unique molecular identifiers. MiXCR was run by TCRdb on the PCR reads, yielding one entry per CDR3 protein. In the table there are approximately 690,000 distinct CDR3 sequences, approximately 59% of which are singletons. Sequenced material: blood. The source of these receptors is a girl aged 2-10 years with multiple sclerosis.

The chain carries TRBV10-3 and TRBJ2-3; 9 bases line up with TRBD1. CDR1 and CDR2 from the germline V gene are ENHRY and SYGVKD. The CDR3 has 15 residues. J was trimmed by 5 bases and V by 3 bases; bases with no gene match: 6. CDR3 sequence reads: CAISDQDRGEDTQYF. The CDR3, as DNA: TGTGCCATCAGTGACCAGGACAGGGGTGAAGATACGCAGTATTTT.

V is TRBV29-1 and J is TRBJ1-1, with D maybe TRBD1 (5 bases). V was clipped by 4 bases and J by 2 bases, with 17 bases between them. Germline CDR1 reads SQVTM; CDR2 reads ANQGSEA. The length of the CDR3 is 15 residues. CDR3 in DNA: TGCAGCGTTGTCAGGTATTGGGGCAGCAACACTGAAGCTTTCTTT. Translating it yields CSVVRYWGSNTEAFF. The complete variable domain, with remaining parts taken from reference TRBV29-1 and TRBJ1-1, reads SAVISQKPSRDICQRGTSLTIQCQVDSQVTMMFWYRQQPGQSLTLIATANQGSEATYESGFVIDKFPISRPNLTFSTLTVSNMSPEDSSIYLCSVVRYWGSNTEAFFGQGTRLTVV.

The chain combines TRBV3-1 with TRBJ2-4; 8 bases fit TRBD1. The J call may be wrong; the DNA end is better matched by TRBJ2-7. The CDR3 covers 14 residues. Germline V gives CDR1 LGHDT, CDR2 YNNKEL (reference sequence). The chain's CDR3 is CASSHGQGWGEQYF. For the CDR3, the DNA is TGTGCCAGCAGCCACGGACAGGGATGGGGCGAGCAGTACTTC.